This record covers a single TCR beta chain. Its specificity is not known. This entry is derived from a study of cytomegalovirus exposure and HLA in healthy donors. Study findings and constraints: In terms of immune exposure information, only CMV serostatus was available.

Germline trimming cut 2 bases from V and 2 bases from J; bases unmatched to any gene: 18. This CDR3 is 20 amino acids long. The germline gives CDR1 MDHEN, CDR2 SYDVKM. PCR was performed using 60 Vbeta and 13 Jbeta primers. Measured with immunoSEQ multiplex PCR; TCRdb has only the in-frame clones, and not every one. This sample carries around 150,000 clones, roughly 77% of them seen once, and the ten largest clones take roughly 8.2%. This rearrangement joins TRBV28 to TRBJ1-5; TRBD1 matches at 7 bases. This clonotype was obtained from a woman in her 40s in good health and CMV-seropositive. Material: PBMCs. In DNA form, the CDR3 reads TGTGCCAGCAGTTTAGGAGGGGGCGCTAGAAACGTGACGGGCAATCAGCCCCAGCATTTT. Translating gives CASSLGGGARNVTGNQPQHF.